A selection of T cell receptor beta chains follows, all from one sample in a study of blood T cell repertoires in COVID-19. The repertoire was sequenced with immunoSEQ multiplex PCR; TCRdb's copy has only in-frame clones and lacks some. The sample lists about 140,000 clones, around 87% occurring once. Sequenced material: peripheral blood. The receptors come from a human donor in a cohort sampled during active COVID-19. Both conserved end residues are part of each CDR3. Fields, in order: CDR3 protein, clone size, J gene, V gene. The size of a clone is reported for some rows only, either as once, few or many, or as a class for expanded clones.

CASTGRGDNEQFF | once | TRBJ2-1 | TRBV30
CASSTVEGSGYTF | NA | TRBJ1-2 | TRBV9
CASSLGTDFHEQYF | NA | TRBJ2-7 | TRBV7-9
CASSLGLGAWDGYEQYF | NA | TRBJ2-7 | TRBV5-1
CASSLAEAHQQYF | NA | TRBJ2-7 | TRBV5-6
CASPPIRRRPEAFF | NA | TRBJ1-1 | TRBV19
CASSGLGTESYGYTF | NA | TRBJ1-2 | TRBV28
CASSLGGLGGTEAFF | NA | TRBJ1-1 | TRBV7-9
CSVLTGGTEAFF | NA | TRBJ1-1 | TRBV29-1
CASSMRLAGNNEQFF | few | TRBJ2-1 | TRBV19
CASSPGTGGSNIQYF | NA | TRBJ2-4 | TRBV27
CASMTGDAYEQYF | few | TRBJ2-7 | TRBV10-1
CATSDPRRNNEKLFF | NA | TRBJ1-4 | TRBV24-1
CASSSLRTSGGPSTDTQYF | NA | TRBJ2-3 | TRBV28
CASSLGGREETQYF | once | TRBJ2-5 | TRBV5-8
CTSSQDRGSKGGYGYTF | NA | TRBJ1-2 | TRBV1
CASSSGLAGDREQYF | NA | TRBJ2-7 | TRBV7-2
CASSSPQGATNEKLFF | NA | TRBJ1-4 | TRBV6-5
CASSPDRGYGYTF | once | TRBJ1-2 | TRBV5-1
CSVTRETQYF | few | TRBJ2-5 | TRBV29-1
CAWSVLGRGTGELFF | NA | TRBJ2-2 | TRBV30
CASSQEGSTVNQPQHF | NA | TRBJ1-5 | TRBV4-1
CASSLGGLGTDTQYF | NA | TRBJ2-3 | TRBV7-9
CASSLGLALDTQYF | NA | TRBJ2-3 | TRBV28